The present entry profiles one T cell receptor (beta chain) with its context. This sample was taken from a study of shared clonotypes between healthy human individuals. Naive CD8 isolation took CD45RO-negative cells positively selected for CCR7 and excluded terminally differentiated effector memory CD45RA+ cells. Caucasian adults living in Nashville, Tennessee, provided all samples. Every subset's genomic DNA went evenly onto several immunoSEQ plates. Sorted-subset replicate PCR reactions contained 200 ng DNA, corresponding to around 30,000 T cell genomes. The assay was immunoSEQ multiplex PCR, and TCRdb's table has in-frame clones only and misses some. The sample includes hundreds of thousands of clones, 90% to 95% of them seen just once. V lost 4 bases and J lost 0, with 16 bases in between. Germline loops: CDR1 SNHLY, CDR2 FYNNEI. This CDR3 is 17 amino acids long.

The chain joins TRBV2 to TRBJ2-1; possible D gene TRBD1, 6 bases. The origin of this receptor is a woman aged 25-40 years in good health. The source material was naive CD8+ T cells sorted from blood. This chain's CDR3 is CASSVPQGPSSYNEQFF. The CDR3, as DNA: TGTGCCAGCAGTGTCCCCCAGGGGCCCAGCTCCTACAATGAGCAGTTCTTC.